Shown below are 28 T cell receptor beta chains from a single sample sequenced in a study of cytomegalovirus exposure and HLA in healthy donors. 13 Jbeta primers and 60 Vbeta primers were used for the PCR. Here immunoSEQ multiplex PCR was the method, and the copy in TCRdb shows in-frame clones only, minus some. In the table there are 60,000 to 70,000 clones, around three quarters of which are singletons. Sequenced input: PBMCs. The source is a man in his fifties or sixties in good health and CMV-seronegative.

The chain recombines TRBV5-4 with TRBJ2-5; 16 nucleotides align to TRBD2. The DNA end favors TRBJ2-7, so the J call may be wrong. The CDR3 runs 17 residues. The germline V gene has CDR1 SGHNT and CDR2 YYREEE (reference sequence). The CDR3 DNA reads TGTGCCAGCAGCTTGGGGGGACTAGCGGGAGGGCCCTACGAGCAGTACTTC. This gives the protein CASSLGGLAGGPYEQYF.

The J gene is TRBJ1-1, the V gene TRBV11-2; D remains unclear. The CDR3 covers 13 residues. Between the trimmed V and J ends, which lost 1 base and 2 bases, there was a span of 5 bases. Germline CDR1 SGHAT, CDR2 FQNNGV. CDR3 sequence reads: CASSLAGNTEAFF. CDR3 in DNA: TGTGCCAGCAGCTTAGCGGGTAACACTGAAGCTTTCTTT.

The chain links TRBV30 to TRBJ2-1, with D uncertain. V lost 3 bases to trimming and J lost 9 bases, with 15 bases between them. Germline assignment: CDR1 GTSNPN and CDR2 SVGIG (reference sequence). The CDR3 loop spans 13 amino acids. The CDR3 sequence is CAWSAQVGSEQFF. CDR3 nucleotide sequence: TGTGCCTGGAGCGCCCAAGTTGGTAGTGAGCAGTTCTTC.

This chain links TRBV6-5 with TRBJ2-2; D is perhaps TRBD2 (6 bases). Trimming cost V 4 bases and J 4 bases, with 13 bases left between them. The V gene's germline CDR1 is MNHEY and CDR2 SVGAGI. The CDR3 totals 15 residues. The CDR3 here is CASSFEGGITGELFF. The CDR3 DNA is TGTGCCAGCAGTTTTGAGGGCGGGATCACCGGGGAGCTGTTTTTT.

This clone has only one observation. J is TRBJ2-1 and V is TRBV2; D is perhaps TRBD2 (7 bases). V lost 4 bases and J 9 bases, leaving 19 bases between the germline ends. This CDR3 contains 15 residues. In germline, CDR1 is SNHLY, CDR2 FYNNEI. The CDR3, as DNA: TGTGCCAGCAGTGGTTTTAGAGGGGGGGCCGCTGAGCAGTTCTTC. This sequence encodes CASSGFRGGAAEQFF.

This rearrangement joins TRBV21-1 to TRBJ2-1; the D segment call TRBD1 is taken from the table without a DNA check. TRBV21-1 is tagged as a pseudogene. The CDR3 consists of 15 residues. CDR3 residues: CASSPTGEWYNEQFF. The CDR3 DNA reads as TGTGCCAGCAGCCCAACAGGGGAATGGTACAATGAGCAGTTCTTC.

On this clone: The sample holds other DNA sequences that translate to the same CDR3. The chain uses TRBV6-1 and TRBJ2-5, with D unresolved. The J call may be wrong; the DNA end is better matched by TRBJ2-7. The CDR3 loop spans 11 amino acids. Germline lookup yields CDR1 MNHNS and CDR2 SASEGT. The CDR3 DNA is TGTGCCAGCAGTGGGTTCTACGAGCAGTACTTC. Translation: CASSGFYEQYF.

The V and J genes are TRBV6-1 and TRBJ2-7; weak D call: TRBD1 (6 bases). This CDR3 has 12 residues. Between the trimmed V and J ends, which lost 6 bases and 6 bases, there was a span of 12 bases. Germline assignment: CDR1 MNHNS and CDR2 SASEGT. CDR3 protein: CASSFTGFEQYF. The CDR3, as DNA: TGTGCCAGCAGCTTTACAGGGTTCGAGCAGTACTTC.

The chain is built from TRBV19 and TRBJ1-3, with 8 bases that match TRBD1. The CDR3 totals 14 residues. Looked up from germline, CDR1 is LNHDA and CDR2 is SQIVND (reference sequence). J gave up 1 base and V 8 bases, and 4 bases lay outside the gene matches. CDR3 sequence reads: CASGQGISGNTIYF. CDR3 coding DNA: TGTGCCAGTGGACAGGGTATTTCTGGAAACACCATATATTTT.

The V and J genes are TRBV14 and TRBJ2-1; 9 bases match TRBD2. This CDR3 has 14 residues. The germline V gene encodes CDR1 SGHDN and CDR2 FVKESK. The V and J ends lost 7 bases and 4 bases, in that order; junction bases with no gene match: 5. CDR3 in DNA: TGTGCCAGCAACGCGGGGGGGTCTTACAATGAGCAGTTCTTC. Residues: CASNAGGSYNEQFF.

The CDR3 coding sequence is TGTGCCAGCATCTCTCTCAGGACAGCTGAAGCTTTCTTT. Translated: CASISLRTAEAFF. The rearrangement links TRBV7-9 to TRBJ1-1; a possible D gene is TRBD1 (6 bases). CDR1 is SEHNR, CDR2 FQNEAQ, per germline (reference sequence). V was cut by 7 bases and J by 6 bases, with 15 bases left in between. CDR3 length: 13 residues.

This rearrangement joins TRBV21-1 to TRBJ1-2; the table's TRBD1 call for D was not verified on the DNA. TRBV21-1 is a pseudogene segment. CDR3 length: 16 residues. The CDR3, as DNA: TGTGCCAGCAGCAATCAAGAGGGGGCGTTGGACTATGGCTACACCTTC. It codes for CASSNQEGALDYGYTF.

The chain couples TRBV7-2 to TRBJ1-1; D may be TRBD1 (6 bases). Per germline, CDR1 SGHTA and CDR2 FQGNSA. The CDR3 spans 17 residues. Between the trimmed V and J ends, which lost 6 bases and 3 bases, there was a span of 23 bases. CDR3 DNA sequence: TGTGCCAGCAGGGAGGACAGCTGGGGGCAAGTGCACACTGAAGCTTTCTTT. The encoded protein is CASREDSWGQVHTEAFF.

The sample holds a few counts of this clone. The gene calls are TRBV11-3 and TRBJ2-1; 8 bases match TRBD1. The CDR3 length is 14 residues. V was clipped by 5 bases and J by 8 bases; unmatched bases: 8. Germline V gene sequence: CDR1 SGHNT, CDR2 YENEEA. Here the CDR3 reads CASSTRDRPHEQFF. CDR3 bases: TGTGCCAGCAGCACGCGGGACAGGCCGCATGAGCAGTTCTTC.

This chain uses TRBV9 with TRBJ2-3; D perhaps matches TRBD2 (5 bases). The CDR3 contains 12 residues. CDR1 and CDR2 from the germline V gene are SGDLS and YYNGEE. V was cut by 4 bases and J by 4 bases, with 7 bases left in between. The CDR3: CASSWTADTQYF. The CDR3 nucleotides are TGTGCCAGCAGCTGGACTGCAGATACGCAGTATTTT. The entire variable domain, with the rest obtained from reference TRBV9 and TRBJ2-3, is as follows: DSGVTQTPKHLITATGQRVTLRCSPRSGDLSVYWYQQSLDQGLQFLIQYYNGEERAKGNILERFSAQQFPDLHSELNLSSLELGDSALYFCASSWTADTQYFGPGTRLTVL.

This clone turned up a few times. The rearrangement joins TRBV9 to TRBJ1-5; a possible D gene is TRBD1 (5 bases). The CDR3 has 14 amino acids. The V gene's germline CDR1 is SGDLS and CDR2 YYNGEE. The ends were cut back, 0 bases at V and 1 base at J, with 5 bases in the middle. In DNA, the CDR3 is TGTGCCAGCAGCGTAGGGGGCAGCAATCAGCCCCAGCATTTT. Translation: CASSVGGSNQPQHF.

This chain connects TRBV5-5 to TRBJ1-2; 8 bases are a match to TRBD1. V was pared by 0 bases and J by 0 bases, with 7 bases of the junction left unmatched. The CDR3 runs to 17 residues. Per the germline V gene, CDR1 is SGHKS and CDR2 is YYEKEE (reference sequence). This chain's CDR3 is CASSLEQGEGPNYGYTF. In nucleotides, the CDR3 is TGTGCCAGCAGCTTGGAACAGGGGGAAGGGCCTAACTATGGCTACACCTTC.

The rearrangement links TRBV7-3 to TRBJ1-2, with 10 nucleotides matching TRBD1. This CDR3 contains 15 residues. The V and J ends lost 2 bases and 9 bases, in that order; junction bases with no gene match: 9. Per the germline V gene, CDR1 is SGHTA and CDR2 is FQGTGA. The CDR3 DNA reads TGTGCCAGCAGCTTATATTCTGGGACAGGGGCCCGCTACACCTTC. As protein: CASSLYSGTGARYTF.

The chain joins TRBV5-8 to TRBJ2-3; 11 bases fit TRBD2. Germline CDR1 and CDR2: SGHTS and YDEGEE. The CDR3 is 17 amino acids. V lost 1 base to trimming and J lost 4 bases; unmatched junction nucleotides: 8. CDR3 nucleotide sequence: TGTGCCAGCAGCTTGAGCTCCACTAGCGGGAGTCCAGATACGCAGTATTTT. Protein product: CASSLSSTSGSPDTQYF.

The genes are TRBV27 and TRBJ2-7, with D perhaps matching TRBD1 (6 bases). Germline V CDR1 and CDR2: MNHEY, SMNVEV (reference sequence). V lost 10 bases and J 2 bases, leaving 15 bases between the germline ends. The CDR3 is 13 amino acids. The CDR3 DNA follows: TGTGCCACCCGGACAGAGATTACCTACGAGCAGTACTTC. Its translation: CATRTEITYEQYF.

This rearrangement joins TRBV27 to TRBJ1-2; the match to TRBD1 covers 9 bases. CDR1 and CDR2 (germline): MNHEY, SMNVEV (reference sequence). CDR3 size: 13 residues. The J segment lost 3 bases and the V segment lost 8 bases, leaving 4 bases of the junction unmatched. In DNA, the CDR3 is TGTGCCAGCTGGACAGGGGATTACTATGGCTACACCTTC. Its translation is CASWTGDYYGYTF.

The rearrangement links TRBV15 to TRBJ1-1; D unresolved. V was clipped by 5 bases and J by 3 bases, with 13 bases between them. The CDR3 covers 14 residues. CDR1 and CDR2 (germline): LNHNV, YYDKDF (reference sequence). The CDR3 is CATSQNVGHTEAFF. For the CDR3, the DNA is TGTGCCACCAGCCAAAATGTGGGCCACACTGAAGCTTTCTTT.

This CDR3 is CASSFKGRATGNEQFF. CDR3 coding DNA: TGTGCCAGCAGTTTTAAAGGGAGGGCCACGGGGAATGAGCAGTTCTTC. The chain links TRBV27 to TRBJ2-1; 7 bases align to TRBD2. CDR1 is MNHEY and CDR2 is SMNVEV in the germline V gene (reference sequence). The CDR3 length is 16 residues. V was pared by 3 bases and J by 7 bases, with 12 bases of the junction left unmatched.

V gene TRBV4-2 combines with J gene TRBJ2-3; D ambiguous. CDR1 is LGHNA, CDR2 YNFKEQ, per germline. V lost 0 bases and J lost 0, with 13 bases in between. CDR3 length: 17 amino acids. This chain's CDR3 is CASSQEVVLTSTDTQYF. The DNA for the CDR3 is TGTGCCAGCAGCCAAGAGGTGGTTCTAACTAGCACAGATACGCAGTATTTT.

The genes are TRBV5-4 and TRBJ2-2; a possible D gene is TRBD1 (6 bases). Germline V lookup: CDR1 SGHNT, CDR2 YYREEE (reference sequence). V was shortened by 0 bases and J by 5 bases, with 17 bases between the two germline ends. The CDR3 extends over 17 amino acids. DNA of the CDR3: TGTGCCAGCAGCTTGGACTCCAACAGGGTAGAGACCGGGGAGCTGTTTTTT. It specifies CASSLDSNRVETGELFF.

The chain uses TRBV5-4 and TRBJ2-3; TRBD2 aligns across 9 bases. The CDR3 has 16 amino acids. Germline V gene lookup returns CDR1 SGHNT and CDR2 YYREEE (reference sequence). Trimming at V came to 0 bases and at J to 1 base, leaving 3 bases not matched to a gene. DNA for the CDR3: TGTGCCAGCAGCTTGGTGGTAGCGGGGGGCACAGATACGCAGTATTTT. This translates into CASSLVVAGGTDTQYF. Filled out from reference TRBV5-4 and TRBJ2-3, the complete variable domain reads ETGVTQSPTHLIKTRGQQVTLRCSSQSGHNTVSWYQQALGQGPQFIFQYYREEENGRGNFPPRFSGLQFPNYSSELNVNALELDDSALYLCASSLVVAGGTDTQYFGPGTRLTVL.

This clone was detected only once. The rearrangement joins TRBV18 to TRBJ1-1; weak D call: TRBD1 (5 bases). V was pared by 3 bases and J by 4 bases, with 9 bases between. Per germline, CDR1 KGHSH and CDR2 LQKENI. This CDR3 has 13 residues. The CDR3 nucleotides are TGTGCCAGCTCACCCGGCCAGGGCACTGAAGCTTTCTTT. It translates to CASSPGQGTEAFF.

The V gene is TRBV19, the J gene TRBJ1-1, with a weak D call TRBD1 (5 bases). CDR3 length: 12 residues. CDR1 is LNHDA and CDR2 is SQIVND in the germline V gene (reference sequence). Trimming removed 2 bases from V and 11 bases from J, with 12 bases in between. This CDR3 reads CASSIITGTAFF. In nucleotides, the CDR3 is TGTGCCAGTAGTATAATCACGGGGACTGCTTTCTTT.